This T cell receptor (beta chain) stems from a study of blood T cells in healthy people across ages. This clonotype was seen ten or more times. As yet, its antigen is unknown. A sample-barcoded 5' primer and a J-beta primer mix were used in a second PCR of roughly 6 to 12 cycles. CDR3-containing paired-end reads numbering at least 2.5 million came from each sample. TCRdb re-called the 5' RACE reads with MiXCR, one entry per CDR3 protein. The profile shows 650,000 to 800,000 distinct CDR3 sequences, under 65% of them singletons. Findings and caveats of the study: Diversity was estimated from one million T cells, and these estimates were considered underestimates. A greater number of naive CD4+ cells and higher diversity distinguished long-lived donors from aged donors.

The CDR3 sequence is 15 residues long. Germline V gene data show CDR1 as SEHNR and CDR2 as FQNEAQ (reference sequence). V lost 5 bases and J lost 7; bases outside the gene matches: 9. The source of this sequence is a woman of 80 years or more in good health. The sequencing sample was made of blood. The chain has TRBV7-9 and TRBJ1-4, with 8 bases identical to TRBD1. The CDR3 loop is CASSIPGGSVEKLFF. The CDR3 DNA reads TGTGCCAGCAGCATTCCAGGGGGCTCTGTTGAAAAACTGTTTTTT.